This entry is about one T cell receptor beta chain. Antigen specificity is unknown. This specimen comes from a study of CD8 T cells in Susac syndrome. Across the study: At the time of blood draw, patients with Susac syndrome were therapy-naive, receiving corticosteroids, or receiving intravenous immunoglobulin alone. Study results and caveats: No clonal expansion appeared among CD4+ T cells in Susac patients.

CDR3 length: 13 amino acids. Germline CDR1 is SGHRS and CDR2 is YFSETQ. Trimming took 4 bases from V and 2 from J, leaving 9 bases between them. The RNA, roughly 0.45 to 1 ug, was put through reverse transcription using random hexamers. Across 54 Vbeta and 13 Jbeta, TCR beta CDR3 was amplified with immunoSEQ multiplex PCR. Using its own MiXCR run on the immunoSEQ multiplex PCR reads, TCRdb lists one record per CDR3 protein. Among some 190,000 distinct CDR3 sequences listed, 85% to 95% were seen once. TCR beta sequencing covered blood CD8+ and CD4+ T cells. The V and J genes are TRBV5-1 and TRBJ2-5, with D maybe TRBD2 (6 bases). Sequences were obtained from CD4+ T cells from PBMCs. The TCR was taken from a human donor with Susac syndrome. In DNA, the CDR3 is TGCGCCAGCAGCCCGGACTATCAAGAGACCCAGTACTTC. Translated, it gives CASSPDYQETQYF.